Following are 9 T cell receptor beta chains from one sample sequenced in a study of blood T cells in healthy people across ages. A second 7 to 11 cycle PCR used barcoded and J-beta primers. From the 5' RACE reads, TCRdb called clonotypes with MiXCR, one entry per CDR3 protein. The table has about 930,000 distinct CDR3 sequences, around 29% seen once. These data were also filed under a second study, of T cells of mothers and their children.

The sample comprised blood. Every receptor here comes from a woman in her thirties or forties in good health.

This clonotype was recorded a few times. The V call is TRBV20-1, the J call TRBJ1-6; a weak D match, TRBD1 (5 bases). The CDR3 totals 15 residues. Trimming shortened V by 3 bases and J by 5 bases, and 14 bases separated the two germline ends. Germline values: CDR1 DFQATT, CDR2 SNEGSKA (reference sequence). The CDR3 nucleotides read TGCAGTGCTAGCCGTCGGGGGGTCGATAATTCACCCCTCCACTTT. It yields the protein CSASRRGVDNSPLHF.

In its sample, this clonotype was seen many times. The chain has TRBV27 and TRBJ2-7, with TRBD1 identical over 10 bases. V dropped 0 bases and J dropped 6; count of bases not matched to a gene: 5. The length of the CDR3 is 15 residues. Germline-derived CDR1 and CDR2 are MNHEY and SMNVEV (reference sequence). The CDR3 protein is CASSLSGTGVSEQYF. In nucleotides, the CDR3 is TGTGCCAGCAGTTTATCCGGGACAGGGGTGAGCGAGCAGTACTTC.

This clonotype showed up just a few times. The chain carries TRBV3-1 and TRBJ2-1; possibly TRBD1 for D (7 bases). The V and J ends lost 4 bases and 4 bases respectively, with 17 bases between them. CDR3 size: 16 residues. CDR1 is LGHDT and CDR2 is YNNKEL in the germline V gene (reference sequence). The CDR3 coding sequence is TGTGCCAGCAGCCCCGGGGGTAGGGGGCTTTACAATGAGCAGTTCTTC. It translates to CASSPGGRGLYNEQFF.

This clonotype showed up just a few times. The chain couples TRBV5-6 to TRBJ1-6, with 7 bases identical to TRBD1. This CDR3 contains 16 residues. V shed 4 bases and J 0 bases; nucleotides not matched to a gene: 4. Germline assignment: CDR1 SGHDT and CDR2 YYEEEE. This CDR3 reads CASSDTGVSYNSPLHF. The CDR3 DNA reads as TGTGCCAGCAGCGATACAGGGGTCTCCTATAATTCACCCCTCCACTTT.

There are many counts of this clonotype. The genes are TRBV29-1 and TRBJ2-7; 8 bases map to TRBD1. The CDR3 is made up of 14 amino acids. In germline, CDR1 is SQVTM, CDR2 ANQGSEA. Unmatched junction bases numbered 10, after V lost 7 bases and J lost 2 bases. The CDR3 DNA sequence: TGCAGCGCCCACACGACAGGGGCACCCTACGAGCAGTACTTC. Protein: CSAHTTGAPYEQYF.

In its sample, this clonotype was seen many times. This chain connects TRBV20-1 to TRBJ2-7; D unresolved. Germline V gives CDR1 DFQATT, CDR2 SNEGSKA (reference sequence). V was clipped by 2 bases and J by 3 bases, with 8 bases between them. The CDR3 totals 12 residues. The CDR3 nucleotides are TGCAGTGCTAGACCAGAGAACTACGAGCAGTACTTC. Its translation: CSARPENYEQYF.

This clonotype came up many times. V usage is TRBV12-3 or TRBV12-4 and J usage is TRBJ2-4; D might be TRBD1 (7 bases). The length of the CDR3 is 16 residues. Trimming left V 6 bases short and J 0 bases short, with 15 bases between. The CDR3 here is CASSFQGEVAKNIQYF. CDR3 nucleotide sequence: TGTGCCAGCAGCTTCCAGGGGGAGGTAGCCAAAAACATTCAGTACTTC.

The V and J genes are TRBV5-1 and TRBJ1-5; D unresolved. This CDR3 region has 15 residues. Germline CDR1 and CDR2: SGHRS and YFSETQ. Trimming cost V 3 bases and J 6 bases, with 16 bases left between them. CDR3 nucleotide sequence: TGCGCCAGCAGCTCCGACGGATCAGGAGCTCAGCCCCAGCATTTT. Translation: CASSSDGSGAQPQHF.

The sample holds many counts of this clonotype. The CDR3 DNA sequence: TGTGCCACCAGTGAAGTGGACAATGAGCAGTTCTTC. Its translation is CATSEVDNEQFF. The chain links TRBV24-1 to TRBJ2-1; D ambiguous. CDR1 and CDR2 from the germline V gene are KGHDR and SFDVKD. The CDR3 covers 12 residues. Trimming stripped 4 bases from V and 5 bases from J, with 5 bases between.